What follows are 32 T cell receptor beta chains derived from one specimen sequenced in a study of response to subunit inactivated influenza vaccine. TCRdb itself ran the RT-PCR reads through MiXCR, one entry per CDR3 protein. The table includes more than 600,000 distinct CDR3 sequences, roughly 20% detected once. The sequenced sample was PBMCs from blood, obtained more than 4 days after vaccination. These receptor sequences come from a man between 50 and 59 years old who received an inactivated influenza vaccine.

This clonotype was seen a handful of times. The chain's CDR3 is CASTRLLYNEQFF. The CDR3 DNA reads TGTGCCAGCACACGACTCCTTTACAATGAGCAGTTCTTC. V usage is TRBV2 and J usage is TRBJ2-1; no firm D call. The CDR3 totals 13 residues. Per the germline V gene, CDR1 is SNHLY and CDR2 is FYNNEI. V shed 7 bases and J shed 4 bases, with 11 bases lying between them.

This clonotype came up many times. The rearrangement uses TRBV5-1 and TRBJ1-1, with D possibly TRBD1 on 5 matching bases. There are 15 residues in the CDR3. Germline CDR1 and CDR2: SGHRS and YFSETQ. The V gene lost 4 bases and the J gene lost 1 base, with 14 bases spanning the gap. CDR3 nucleotide sequence: TGCGCCAGCAGCAACCTAGGGGTTACGAACACTGAAGCTTTCTTT. Translated, it gives CASSNLGVTNTEAFF. The full variable domain, its missing parts supplied by reference TRBV5-1 and TRBJ1-1, is KAGVTQTPRYLIKTRGQQVTLSCSPISGHRSVSWYQQTPGQGLQFLFEYFSETQRNKGNFPGRFSGRQFSNSRSEMNVSTLELGDSALYLCASSNLGVTNTEAFFGQGTRLTVV.

The chain has TRBV12-3 or TRBV12-4 and TRBJ2-2; the D gene could be TRBD1 or TRBD2 (5 bases each). Trimming left V 5 bases short and J 7 bases short, with 17 bases between. The CDR3 extends over 15 amino acids. CDR3 protein: CASSGRRGVGGELFF. CDR3 nucleotides: TGTGCCAGCAGTGGACGTCGGGGCGTGGGCGGGGAGCTGTTTTTT.

This clonotype was counted a few times. This sequence joins TRBV27 and TRBJ2-7; D is undetermined. The CDR3 spans 16 residues. V was pared by 0 bases and J by 1 base, with 13 bases between. Per the germline V gene, CDR1 is MNHEY and CDR2 is SMNVEV (reference sequence). CDR3 DNA: TGTGCCAGCAGTTTATCCGTTCTTCTGTCATCCTACGAGCAGTACTTC. As protein: CASSLSVLLSSYEQYF.

In its sample, this clonotype was seen many times. The genes are TRBV7-2 and TRBJ1-2; 8 nucleotides align to TRBD1. Trimming removed 1 base from V and 8 bases from J; junction bases left unmatched: 9. The CDR3 covers 15 residues. The germline V gene encodes CDR1 SGHTA and CDR2 FQGNSA. The CDR3 region has the DNA TGTGCCAGCAGCTTAGTGGTGCAGGGGGCTTCAGGCTACACCTTC. This encodes CASSLVVQGASGYTF.

This clonotype was observed a few times. The chain is built from TRBV2 and TRBJ2-7, with 7 positions matching TRBD2. The CDR3 has 14 amino acids. Germline V lookup: CDR1 SNHLY, CDR2 FYNNEI. The J segment lost 2 bases and the V segment lost 2 bases, leaving 3 bases of the junction unmatched. The CDR3 sequence is CASSEWEGPYEQYF. The CDR3 region has the DNA TGTGCCAGCAGTGAATGGGAGGGCCCCTACGAGCAGTACTTC. The full variable domain, in which reference TRBV2 and TRBJ2-7 provide the parts outside the CDR3, is EPEVTQTPSHQVTQMGQEVILRCVPISNHLYFYWYRQILGQKVEFLVSFYNNEISEKSEIFDDQFSVERPDGSNFTLKIRSTKLEDSAMYFCASSEWEGPYEQYFGPGTRLTVT.

This clonotype came up a few times. The chain uses TRBV20-1 and TRBJ1-2, with 8 bases identical to TRBD1. V lost 0 bases to trimming and J lost 8 bases; unmatched junction nucleotides: 8. The V gene's germline CDR1 is DFQATT and CDR2 SNEGSKA (reference sequence). This CDR3 contains 14 residues. Here the CDR3 reads CSARDFGQGEGYTF. CDR3 in DNA: TGCAGTGCTAGAGATTTCGGACAGGGCGAAGGCTACACCTTC.

This chain uses TRBV12-3 or TRBV12-4 with TRBJ1-2; D ambiguous. The CDR3 extends over 13 amino acids. V lost 5 bases, J lost 6 bases, and 13 bases lay in between. In nucleotides, the CDR3 is TGTGCCAGCAGTCCGGCAATCTCCCATGGCTACACCTTC. Translating gives CASSPAISHGYTF.

The chain couples TRBV10-3 to TRBJ1-1, with D uncertain. Germline CDR1 ENHRY, CDR2 SYGVKD. V was cut by 4 bases and J by 2 bases, with 14 bases left in between. CDR3 length equals 15 residues. The CDR3 loop is CAISGTRKGNTEAFF. CDR3 nucleotides: TGTGCCATCAGTGGAACCAGAAAGGGAAACACTGAAGCTTTCTTT.

The J gene is TRBJ2-4, the V gene TRBV7-9; TRBD1 matches 8 bases. The V and J ends lost 5 bases and 9 bases, in that order; junction bases with no gene match: 6. Germline V CDR1 and CDR2: SEHNR, FQNEAQ (reference sequence). The CDR3 is 13 residues long. DNA of the CDR3: TGTGCCAGCAGCCGGACAGGGTACTTCATTCAGTACTTC. Translating it yields CASSRTGYFIQYF.

This clonotype was recorded a few times. The chain carries TRBV20-1 and TRBJ2-1, with 9 bases that match TRBD2. V lost 3 bases to trimming and J lost 9 bases; unmatched junction nucleotides: 3. This CDR3 region has 12 residues. The germline gives CDR1 DFQATT, CDR2 SNEGSKA (reference sequence). CDR3 DNA sequence: TGCAGTGCTAGGACACTAGCGGGTGAGCAGTTCTTC. Translating it yields CSARTLAGEQFF.

A few counts support this clonotype. V gene TRBV6-5 combines with J gene TRBJ2-5; 11 bases map to TRBD2. Germline assignment: CDR1 MNHEY and CDR2 SVGAGI. The CDR3 contains 15 residues. With V trimmed by 2 bases and J by 4 bases, 3 bases remained unmatched. The CDR3 region is CASSYLSGGVETQYF. CDR3 in DNA: TGTGCCAGCAGTTACCTTAGCGGGGGGGTAGAGACCCAGTACTTC.

This clonotype was observed a few times. V gene TRBV27 combines with J gene TRBJ1-2; D not certain. V was clipped by 4 bases and J by 9 bases, with 18 bases between them. This CDR3 contains 14 residues. Germline V gene data show CDR1 as MNHEY and CDR2 as SMNVEV (reference sequence). The CDR3 sequence: CASSSTAQSWSYTF. The CDR3 bases are TGTGCCAGCAGTTCAACAGCCCAATCCTGGAGCTACACCTTC.

This clonotype has just a few counts. The chain joins TRBV10-3 to TRBJ1-1; weak D call: TRBD1 (5 bases). CDR3 length equals 13 residues. Germline CDR1 and CDR2: ENHRY and SYGVKD. Deletions cut 3 bases from V and 4 bases from J, with 9 bases between. The CDR3 loop reads CAISDPGPTEAFF. The DNA for the CDR3 is TGTGCCATCAGTGACCCGGGGCCCACTGAAGCTTTCTTT.

V and J are TRBV19 and TRBJ2-7; either TRBD1 or TRBD2 may supply D (5 bases each). CDR3 size: 14 residues. Per germline, CDR1 LNHDA and CDR2 SQIVND (reference sequence). V was clipped by 4 bases and J by 3 bases, with 13 bases between them. The CDR3 is CASSSRDGNYEQYF. The CDR3 nucleotides read TGTGCCAGTAGTAGTCGGGACGGAAACTACGAGCAGTACTTC. The full variable domain, completed using reference TRBV19 and TRBJ2-7, is DGGITQSPKYLFRKEGQNVTLSCEQNLNHDAMYWYRQDPGQGLRLIYYSQIVNDFQKGDIAEGYSVSREKKESFPLTVTSAQKNPTAFYLCASSSRDGNYEQYFGPGTRLTVT.

The sample holds many counts of this clonotype. The V gene is TRBV10-3, the J gene TRBJ2-7; weak D call: TRBD2 (6 bases). The V gene's germline CDR1 is ENHRY and CDR2 SYGVKD. V lost 7 bases and J 1 base, leaving 11 bases between the germline ends. The CDR3 consists of 13 residues. The CDR3, as DNA: TGTGCCATCACTAGCGAAAGGTCCTACGAGCAGTACTTC. Translating gives CAITSERSYEQYF.

J is TRBJ2-3 and V is TRBV10-3, with D perhaps TRBD2 (6 bases). This CDR3 comprises 12 residues. Germline CDR1 reads ENHRY; CDR2 reads SYGVKD. V dropped 8 bases and J dropped 4 bases, with 10 bases sitting between them. CDR3 amino acids: CAIGLAPDTQYF. The CDR3 DNA reads as TGTGCCATCGGTCTAGCGCCAGATACGCAGTATTTT.

This clonotype was counted only a few times. This chain links TRBV20-1 with TRBJ1-2; 7 bases align to TRBD1. CDR3 length: 13 amino acids. Germline lookup yields CDR1 DFQATT and CDR2 SNEGSKA (reference sequence). After removal of 2 bases from V and 6 bases from J, the junction contained 6 bases not matched to a gene. CDR3 in DNA: TGCAGTGCTAGAAAGGGGGCGGGGGATGGCTACACCTTC. This gives the protein CSARKGAGDGYTF.

This clonotype was detected only a few times. The chain carries TRBV20-1 and TRBJ1-2; 10 nucleotides agree with TRBD1. J was trimmed by 3 bases and V by 5 bases; bases with no gene match: 3. The CDR3 runs 13 residues. The V gene's germline CDR1 is DFQATT and CDR2 SNEGSKA (reference sequence). For the CDR3, the DNA is TGCAGTGCTGTGACAGGGGGCGACTATGGCTACACCTTC. Protein product: CSAVTGGDYGYTF.

A few counts support this clonotype. The J gene is TRBJ2-4, the V gene TRBV7-9; 9 bases map to TRBD1. The CDR3 loop spans 16 amino acids. J was trimmed by 2 bases and V by 1 base; bases with no gene match: 3. Looked up from germline, CDR1 is SEHNR and CDR2 is FQNEAQ (reference sequence). In DNA, the CDR3 is TGTGCCAGCAGCTTAGGAGACAGGGGGTCCAAAAACATTCAGTACTTC. Translation: CASSLGDRGSKNIQYF.

The chain has TRBV28 and TRBJ2-7, with no clear D. Germline CDR1 and CDR2: MDHEN and SYDVKM. V was cut by 1 base and J by 3 bases, with 7 bases left in between. This CDR3 has 13 amino acids. The CDR3 sequence: CASSLYTGYEQYF. The CDR3 DNA reads TGTGCCAGCAGTTTATACACCGGCTACGAGCAGTACTTC.

The genes are TRBV4-3 and TRBJ1-6; tentative D call: TRBD1 (5 bases). The CDR3 loop spans 16 amino acids. Germline CDR1 and CDR2: LGHNA and YSLEER. The V gene lost 3 bases and the J gene lost 7 bases, with 16 bases spanning the gap. In DNA form, the CDR3 reads TGCGCCAGCAGCCAGTCTTTGACCCGGGGGAATTCACCCCTCCACTTT. Its translation: CASSQSLTRGNSPLHF.

This clonotype has a handful of counts. V is TRBV10-3 and J is TRBJ1-1; D is uncertain. The CDR3 sequence is 13 residues long. Germline V CDR1 and CDR2: ENHRY, SYGVKD. V lost 9 bases, J lost 2 bases, and 13 bases lay in between. The CDR3 is CAIGVRLNTEAFF. CDR3 DNA sequence: TGTGCCATTGGAGTCCGGCTTAACACTGAAGCTTTCTTT.

A note on this clonotype: Relative to the germline gene, one junction end is altered; a read error may explain this. This rearrangement joins TRBV6-2 or TRBV6-3 to TRBJ2-1; D is undetermined. The CDR3 loop spans 15 amino acids. The germline V gene encodes CDR1 MNHEY and CDR2 SVGEGT. CDR3 amino acids: CASTDWRPSYNEHFF. Here the CDR3 DNA reads TGTGCCAGCACCGACTGGCGGCCGTCCTACAATGAGCATTTCTTC.

This chain uses TRBV7-2 with TRBJ2-2; 9 bases are shared with TRBD1. CDR1 and CDR2 (germline): SGHTA, FQGNSA. This CDR3 contains 15 residues. Losses at the gene ends were 2 bases for V and 6 bases for J; bases not matched to a gene: 4. The CDR3: CASSLTGGLAGELFF. The CDR3 coding sequence is TGTGCCAGCAGCTTAACAGGGGGCTTGGCCGGGGAGCTGTTTTTT.

The chain joins TRBV6-1 to TRBJ2-7; 7 nucleotides line up with TRBD1. This CDR3 has 16 residues. CDR1 and CDR2 (germline): MNHNS, SASEGT. V lost 4 bases, J lost 2 bases, and 11 bases stayed unmatched. As DNA, the CDR3 is TGTGCCAGCAGTGCGTCACAGGGGATGCCCACCTACGAGCAGTACTTC. Protein product: CASSASQGMPTYEQYF.

J is TRBJ1-1 and V is TRBV20-1, with D perhaps matching TRBD1 (6 bases). Germline CDR1 DFQATT, CDR2 SNEGSKA (reference sequence). The CDR3 spans 12 residues. Trimming took 4 bases from V and 5 from J, leaving 11 bases between them. The CDR3 sequence is CSATGEGTEAFF. The CDR3, as DNA: TGCAGTGCTACAGGGGAGGGGACTGAAGCTTTCTTT.

V is TRBV20-1 and J is TRBJ2-7, with a possible D match to TRBD2 (6 bases). There are 14 residues in the CDR3. V shed 0 bases and J shed 3 bases, with 12 bases lying between them. Germline CDR1 DFQATT, CDR2 SNEGSKA (reference sequence). The CDR3 DNA reads TGCAGTGCTAGAGACCCGATGCGGGACTACGAGCAGTACTTC. It translates to CSARDPMRDYEQYF.

This clonotype came up a few times. This may stem from a read error, because a much larger clone lies one nucleotide away. The V gene is TRBV29-1, the J gene TRBJ2-4; TRBD1 matches 9 bases. Germline CDR1 reads SQVTM; CDR2 reads ANQGSEA. The CDR3 has 17 residues. CDR3 DNA sequence: TGCAGCGCTTCCAATCGGGACAGGGAGACTCACTCAGACATGCAGTACTTC. This translates into CSASNRDRETHSDMQYF.

This clonotype was seen at least ten times. The chain links TRBV29-1 to TRBJ2-5, with no clear D. The V end was cut by 0 bases, the J end by 3 bases, with 11 bases between. CDR3 length: 14 residues. The germline gives CDR1 SQVTM, CDR2 ANQGSEA. CDR3 loop: CSVEDLSRKETQYF. CDR3 bases: TGCAGCGTTGAAGATCTATCCAGGAAAGAGACCCAGTACTTC.

The sample holds a few counts of this clonotype. The chain uses TRBV20-1 and TRBJ2-3; 9 positions agree with TRBD2. Germline CDR1 reads DFQATT; CDR2 reads SNEGSKA (reference sequence). V lost 0 bases and J lost 4; bases outside the gene matches: 8. CDR3 length: 16 residues. The CDR3 sequence: CSARDLVAGAPDTQYF. CDR3 in DNA: TGCAGTGCTAGAGATCTGGTAGCGGGAGCCCCAGATACGCAGTATTTT.

The chain recombines TRBV21-1 with TRBJ1-6; the table's D call, TRBD1, has no DNA check behind it. TRBV21-1 is an annotated pseudogene. CDR3 length: 15 amino acids. The CDR3 sequence is CASSTEDRSGSPLHF. CDR3 bases: TGTGCCAGCAGCACTGAAGACAGGTCTGGCTCACCCCTCCACTTT.